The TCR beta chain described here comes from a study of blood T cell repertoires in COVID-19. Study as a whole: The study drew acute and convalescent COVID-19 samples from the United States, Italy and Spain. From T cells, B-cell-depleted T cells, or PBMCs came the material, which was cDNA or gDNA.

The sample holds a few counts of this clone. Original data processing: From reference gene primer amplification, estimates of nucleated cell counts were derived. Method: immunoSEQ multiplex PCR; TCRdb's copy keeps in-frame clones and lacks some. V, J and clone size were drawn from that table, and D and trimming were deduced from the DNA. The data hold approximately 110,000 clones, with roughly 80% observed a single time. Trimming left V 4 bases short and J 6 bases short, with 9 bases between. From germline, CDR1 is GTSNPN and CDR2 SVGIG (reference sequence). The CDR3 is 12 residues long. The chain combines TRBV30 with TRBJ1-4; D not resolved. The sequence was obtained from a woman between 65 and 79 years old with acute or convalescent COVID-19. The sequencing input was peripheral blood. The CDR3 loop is CAWTGAHEKLFF. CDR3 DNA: TGTGCCTGGACCGGTGCCCATGAAAAACTGTTTTTT. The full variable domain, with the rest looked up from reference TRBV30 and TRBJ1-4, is SQTIHQWPATLVQPVGSPLSLECTVEGTSNPNLYWYRQAAGRGLQLLFYSVGIGQISSEVPQNLSASRPQDRQFILSSKKLLLSDSGFYLCAWTGAHEKLFFGSGTQLSVL.